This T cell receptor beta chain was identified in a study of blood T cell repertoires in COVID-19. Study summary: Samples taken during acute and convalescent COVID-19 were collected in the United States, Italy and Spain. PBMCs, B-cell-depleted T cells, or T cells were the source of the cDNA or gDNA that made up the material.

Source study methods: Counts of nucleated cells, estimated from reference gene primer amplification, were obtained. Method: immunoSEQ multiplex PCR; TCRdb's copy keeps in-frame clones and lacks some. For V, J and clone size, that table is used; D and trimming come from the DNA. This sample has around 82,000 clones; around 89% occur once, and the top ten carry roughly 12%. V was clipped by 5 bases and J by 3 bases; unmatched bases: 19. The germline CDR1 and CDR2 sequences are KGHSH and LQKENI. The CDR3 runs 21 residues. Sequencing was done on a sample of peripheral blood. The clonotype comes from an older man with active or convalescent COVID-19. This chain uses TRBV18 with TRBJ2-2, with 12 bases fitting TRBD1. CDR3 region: CASSTRLVFRDRGRYTGELFF. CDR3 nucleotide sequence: TGTGCCAGCTCAACTCGCCTCGTATTCCGGGACAGGGGGCGGTACACCGGGGAGCTGTTTTTT.